What follows are 27 T cell receptor beta chains derived from one specimen sequenced in a study of read filtering for tumor transcriptome and immune sequencing. Molecular barcoded adaptors covering alpha/delta and beta/gamma chains were used on about 390 ng RNA. Each CDR3 protein is one row after TCRdb ran MiXCR on the reads. This table holds about 22,000 distinct CDR3 sequences, roughly an eighth found once. The sample taken for sequencing was a population of CD138-negative cells sorted from bone marrow. These receptor sequences come from a donor aged 40 or over with multiple myeloma.

This clonotype came up many times. In nucleotides, the CDR3 is TGCAGTGCTAGAGATTCGGACCTCGGGGGGTATTTT. It translates to CSARDSDLGGYF. V is TRBV20-1 and J is TRBJ2-3, with D tentatively TRBD2 (6 bases). Germline V gives CDR1 DFQATT, CDR2 SNEGSKA (reference sequence). V lost 0 bases and J 14 bases, leaving 15 bases between the germline ends. The CDR3 is made up of 12 amino acids.

At least ten counts were recorded for this clonotype. The gene calls are TRBV23-1 and TRBJ2-7; TRBD1 agrees at 8 bases. TRBV23-1 is an open reading frame, and its role is uncertain. The CDR3 totals 17 residues. V trimming: 1 base; J trimming: 2 bases; junction bases outside the gene matches: 10. CDR3 sequence: CASSQYDPGQETYEQYF. Here the CDR3 DNA reads TGCGCCAGCAGTCAATATGATCCGGGACAGGAGACCTACGAGCAGTACTTC.

There are a few counts of this clonotype. This may arise from a read error, as a much more abundant clone is one base away. The rearrangement links TRBV20-1 to TRBJ2-7, with 8 bases identical to TRBD2. Germline-derived CDR1 and CDR2 are DFQATT and SNEGSKA (reference sequence). The V gene end was trimmed by 5 bases and the J gene end by 0 bases; junction bases not matched to a gene: 15. The CDR3 consists of 17 residues. The CDR3 spells CSALAGSTKTSSYEQYF. In nucleotides, the CDR3 is TGCAGTGCTTTAGCGGGATCAACTAAGACTAGCTCCTACGAGCAGTACTTC.

Sample share makes this clonotype medium-sized. The chain employs TRBV7-9 and TRBJ1-1, with D uncertain. Trimming took 0 bases from V and 7 from J, leaving 18 bases between them. The CDR3 spans 16 residues. Germline assignment: CDR1 SEHNR and CDR2 FQNEAQ (reference sequence). The DNA of the CDR3 is TGTGCCAGCAGCTTAGCCATCTCCCCCGGAGGAGGTGAAGCTTTCTTT. Translation gives CASSLAISPGGGEAFF.

This clonotype has only a few counts. The chain recombines TRBV29-1 with TRBJ2-7; D call uncertain. V lost 5 bases to trimming and J lost 1 base, with 6 bases between them. The germline V gene has CDR1 SQVTM and CDR2 ANQGSEA. This CDR3 has 11 residues. CDR3 loop: CSVKGSYEQYF. CDR3 nucleotides: TGCAGCGTTAAAGGGTCCTACGAGCAGTACTTC.

This clonotype is labeled medium-sized. The CDR3 loop is CASGMLNEQFF. In DNA form, the CDR3 reads TGTGCCAGCGGAATGCTTAATGAGCAGTTCTTC. The genes are TRBV2 and TRBJ2-1; unclear D gene. The V and J ends lost 8 bases and 7 bases respectively, with 9 bases between them. Germline loops: CDR1 SNHLY, CDR2 FYNNEI. This CDR3 region has 11 residues.

Points on this clonotype: A read error may be the cause here, since a much bigger clone is one base away. This chain connects TRBV5-1 to TRBJ2-1; tentative D call: TRBD2 (5 bases). Germline V lookup: CDR1 SGHRS, CDR2 YFSETQ. CDR3 length equals 13 residues. The CDR3 bases are TGTGCCAGCAGCTTTAGTCCAGCGGTTGAGCAGTTCTTC. It yields the protein CASSFSPAVEQFF.

This clonotype was found many times. The genes are TRBV29-1 and TRBJ2-5; 7 bases map to TRBD2. This CDR3 region has 15 residues. The ends lost 7 bases at V and 2 bases at J; junction bases unmatched: 13. Germline CDR1 SQVTM, CDR2 ANQGSEA. The CDR3 bases are TGCAGCGCTCAGTGGGGTGGCGGGGGACAAGAGACCCAGTACTTC. Translated, it gives CSAQWGGGGQETQYF.

This clonotype was counted ten times or more. The J gene is TRBJ2-7, the V gene TRBV28; D is possibly TRBD2 (5 bases). Trimming stripped 5 bases from V and 0 bases from J, with 14 bases between. There are 15 residues in the CDR3. The germline gives CDR1 MDHEN, CDR2 SYDVKM. CDR3 in amino acids: CASSPTTGSSYEQYF. DNA for the CDR3: TGTGCCAGCAGTCCAACCACGGGAAGCTCCTACGAGCAGTACTTC.

The sample holds many counts of this clonotype. The chain links TRBV11-2 to TRBJ2-2, with D tentatively TRBD2 (5 bases). CDR3 size: 14 residues. Germline CDR1 SGHAT, CDR2 FQNNGV. V gave up 5 bases and J gave up 6 bases, with 13 bases separating them. CDR3 loop: CASSPRRGAGELFF. The CDR3 bases are TGTGCCAGCAGCCCCAGACGGGGTGCCGGGGAGCTGTTTTTT.

This clonotype has ten or more counts. The rearrangement links TRBV9 to TRBJ2-1, with D unresolved. The V gene lost 4 bases and the J gene lost 1 base, with 9 bases spanning the gap. The germline V gene has CDR1 SGDLS and CDR2 YYNGEE. The CDR3 has 14 residues. CDR3 coding DNA: TGTGCCAGCAGCCCCCCTTCTTCCTACAATGAGCAGTTCTTC. As protein: CASSPPSSYNEQFF.

This clonotype was recorded at least ten times. The chain employs TRBV20-1 and TRBJ2-7; 8 bases line up with TRBD2. J gave up 6 bases and V 4 bases, and 8 bases lay outside the gene matches. This CDR3 contains 13 residues. The V gene's germline CDR1 is DFQATT and CDR2 SNEGSKA (reference sequence). The CDR3 DNA follows: TGCAGTGCTAATCCAGCGGGAGTGCCCGAGCAGTACTTC. As protein: CSANPAGVPEQYF.

This clonotype was detected a few times. J is TRBJ2-7 and V is TRBV7-2, with 14 bases fitting TRBD2. V lost 0 bases and J lost 7; bases outside the gene matches: 2. This CDR3 comprises 15 residues. CDR1 SGHTA and CDR2 FQGNSA come from the germline V gene. The CDR3 protein is CASSLAGLAGGEQYF. DNA of the CDR3: TGTGCCAGCAGCTTAGCCGGACTAGCGGGAGGTGAGCAGTACTTC. The whole variable domain, filled in from reference TRBV7-2 and TRBJ2-7, reads GAGVSQSPSNKVTEKGKDVELRCDPISGHTALYWYRQSLGQGLEFLIYFQGNSAPDKSGLPSDRFSAERTGGSVSTLTIQRTQQEDSAVYLCASSLAGLAGGEQYFGPGTRLTVT.

In regard to this clonotype: A much larger clone lies a single base off, so this may be a read error. V and J are TRBV7-2 and TRBJ2-2; 8 bases line up with TRBD2. Per the germline V gene, CDR1 is SGHTA and CDR2 is FQGNSA. This CDR3 comprises 16 residues. V was pared by 3 bases and J by 9 bases, with 12 bases of the junction left unmatched. For the CDR3, the DNA is TGTGCCAGCAGCTTCCAAGCGGGAGCAGGAACCAGGGAGCTGTTTTTT. Amino acids: CASSFQAGAGTRELFF.

This clonotype came up many times. The genes are TRBV15 and TRBJ2-7, with D perhaps given as TRBD1 or TRBD2 (5 bases each). Germline lookup yields CDR1 LNHNV and CDR2 YYDKDF (reference sequence). V lost 1 base to trimming and J lost 2 bases, with 12 bases between them. The CDR3 has 15 residues. In DNA form, the CDR3 reads TGTGCCACCAGCAGAGCCCGGGACGGGGCCTACGAGCAGTACTTC. Its protein product is CATSRARDGAYEQYF.

This clonotype has ten or more counts. CDR3 nucleotide sequence: TGTGCCAGCAGCTCACAAAATACCCTTACTAACTATGGCTACACCTTC. This encodes CASSSQNTLTNYGYTF. The V call is TRBV5-5, the J call TRBJ1-2; D ambiguous. This CDR3 is built from 16 residues. V was cut by 3 bases and J by 0 bases, with 15 bases left in between. Germline V gene sequence: CDR1 SGHKS, CDR2 YYEKEE (reference sequence).

This clonotype has ten or more counts. This chain joins TRBV7-2 and TRBJ2-5; D call uncertain. V was trimmed by 5 bases and J by 5 bases, leaving 15 bases between them. Germline CDR1 SGHTA, CDR2 FQGNSA. This CDR3 spans 14 amino acids. The CDR3 DNA reads as TGTGCCAGCAGCCCTCGGACGGCTCGGGAGACCCAGTACTTC. Translated: CASSPRTARETQYF.

This clonotype has just one count. With a much larger clone just one base away, this may be a read error. The rearrangement joins TRBV29-1 to TRBJ2-7; D may be TRBD2 (6 bases). CDR3 length: 14 amino acids. Trimming pared 7 bases from V and 3 bases from J, leaving 19 bases between. CDR1 SQVTM and CDR2 ANQGSEA come from the germline V gene. Here the CDR3 reads CSASEGTQNYEQYF. Here the CDR3 DNA reads TGCAGCGCCTCGGAGGGGACTCAAAACTACGAGCAGTACTTC.

This clonotype was counted at least ten times. This chain joins TRBV10-3 and TRBJ2-1; no clear D. Deletions cut 10 bases from V and 7 bases from J, with 17 bases between. The germline V gene encodes CDR1 ENHRY and CDR2 SYGVKD. This CDR3 region has 13 residues. The DNA of the CDR3 is TGTGCCACCCAGGATCCAATCCGGAATGAGCAGTTCTTC. Translating gives CATQDPIRNEQFF.

This clonotype came up once. This likely traces to a read error, being one base from a far larger clone. This chain links TRBV7-2 with TRBJ2-7; weak D call: TRBD1 (8 bases). The CDR3 spans 16 residues. The germline V gene encodes CDR1 SGHTA and CDR2 FQGNSA. V lost 7 bases, J lost 4 bases, and 23 bases lay in between. CDR3 in amino acids: CASTFQGGDRPYEQYF. The DNA for the CDR3 is TGTGCCAGCACCTTCCAAGGGGGGGACAGGCCATACGAGCAGTACTTC.

This clonotype was recorded at least ten times. The rearrangement joins TRBV7-9 to TRBJ2-3; 9 nucleotides match TRBD2. CDR1 is SEHNR, CDR2 FQNEAQ, per germline (reference sequence). V lost 7 bases and J lost 2; bases outside the gene matches: 4. The CDR3 has 14 amino acids. The CDR3 DNA is TGTGCCAGCAACCGACTAGCGGACACAGATACGCAGTATTTT. Its protein product is CASNRLADTDTQYF.

A few counts support this clonotype. The junction and the germline gene differ at one end; a read error may be behind it. This chain joins TRBV11-2 and TRBJ2-2, with D maybe TRBD2 (6 bases). CDR3 size: 14 residues. Germline assignment: CDR1 SGHAT and CDR2 FQNNGV. CDR3 region: CASITGASTGGLFF. CDR3 nucleotides: TGCGCCAGTATAACGGGAGCATCGACCGGGGGGCTGTTTTTT. The full variable domain, with the rest looked up from reference TRBV11-2 and TRBJ2-2, is EAGVAQSPRYKIIEKRQSVAFWCNPISGHATLYWYQQILGQGPKLLIQFQNNGVVDDSQLPKDRFSAERLKGVDSTLKIQPAKLEDSAVYLCASITGASTGGLFFGEGSRLTVL.

A word on this clonotype: A read error is the likely source, as a far larger clone sits one nucleotide away. This sequence joins TRBV11-3 and TRBJ2-2; D perhaps matches TRBD2 (6 bases). Trimming stripped 10 bases from V and 5 bases from J, with 17 bases between. Germline CDR1 is SGHNT and CDR2 is YENEEA. The CDR3 extends over 14 amino acids. The CDR3 loop is CANMTGASTGELFF. The CDR3, as DNA: TGTGCCAATATGACGGGAGCATCGACCGGGGAGCTGTTTTTT.

The table lists this clonotype with many counts. This rearrangement joins TRBV6-1 to TRBJ2-1; tentative D call: TRBD1 (5 bases). The germline CDR1 and CDR2 sequences are MNHNS and SASEGT. With 5 bases removed from V and 3 bases from J, the gap between germline ends came to 20 bases. The CDR3 contains 17 residues. In DNA, the CDR3 is TGTGCCAGCAGTTCTGACAGCGCCTACCGACGCTACAATGAGCAGTTCTTC. It specifies CASSSDSAYRRYNEQFF.

The table lists this clonotype with a count of one. A clone one base away is much larger, so this may be a read error. The J gene is TRBJ1-1, the V gene TRBV18, with 7 bases aligning to TRBD1. Germline V gene data show CDR1 as KGHSH and CDR2 as LQKENI. The CDR3 spans 15 residues. V was clipped by 8 bases and J by 1 base; unmatched bases: 10. In nucleotides, the CDR3 is TGTGCCAGCGCAGTTCGGGACAGCCGGAACACTGAAGCTTTCTTT. Amino acids: CASAVRDSRNTEAFF.

This clonotype was seen ten or more times. The V gene is TRBV29-1, the J gene TRBJ1-1, with TRBD1 identical over 8 bases. J lost 4 bases, V lost 4 bases, and 8 bases had no gene match. The CDR3 has 14 residues. Looked up from germline, CDR1 is SQVTM and CDR2 is ANQGSEA. The CDR3 DNA reads TGCAGCGTTGCTTCCCGGACAGGGCCCACTGAAGCTTTCTTT. Translation: CSVASRTGPTEAFF.

Details on this clonotype: Since a much larger clone is just one base distant, this may be a read error. The genes are TRBV19 and TRBJ2-1; D unresolved. V shed 3 bases and J shed 12 bases, with 12 bases lying between them. CDR3 size: 12 residues. Per the germline V gene, CDR1 is LNHDA and CDR2 is SQIVND (reference sequence). CDR3 nucleotides: TGTGCCAGTAGTATCTCAGCTGGTGGGCAGTTCTTC. Translating gives CASSISAGGQFF.